Following are 2 T cell receptor beta chains from one sample sequenced in a study of blood T cell repertoires in COVID-19. Sequenced by immunoSEQ multiplex PCR; TCRdb stores in-frame clones only, minus some. Of under 200,000 clones in the sample, roughly 73% were seen once. The sequenced sample consisted of peripheral blood. These receptors all come from a man between 65 and 85 years old with acute or convalescent COVID-19.

V usage is TRBV5-1 and J usage is TRBJ1-1; possible D gene TRBD1, 5 bases. The CDR3 is made up of 15 amino acids. V shed 1 base and J shed 1 base, with 11 bases lying between them. Germline V gene data show CDR1 as SGHRS and CDR2 as YFSETQ. CDR3 residues: CASSLTGTPNTEAFF. In DNA form, the CDR3 reads TGCGCCAGCAGCTTGACCGGGACTCCGAACACTGAAGCTTTCTTT.

This clone came up once. CDR3 in amino acids: CATSRALAGGGHEQFF. In DNA, the CDR3 is TGTGCCACCAGCAGAGCCCTGGCGGGAGGGGGGCATGAGCAGTTCTTC. J is TRBJ2-1 and V is TRBV15; TRBD2 matches at 9 bases. The CDR3 extends over 16 amino acids. V lost 1 base and J lost 8; bases outside the gene matches: 9. Germline V gene lookup returns CDR1 LNHNV and CDR2 YYDKDF (reference sequence). Full variable domain (rest looked up from reference TRBV15 and TRBJ2-1): DAMVIQNPRYQVTQFGKPVTLSCSQTLNHNVMYWYQQKSSQAPKLLFHYYDKDFNNEADTPDNFQSRRPNTSFCFLDIRSPGLGDTAMYLCATSRALAGGGHEQFFGPGTRLTVL.